One and the same sample provided the 13 T cell receptor beta chains below, sequenced in a study of cytomegalovirus exposure and HLA in healthy donors. Clones were sequenced by immunoSEQ multiplex PCR, and TCRdb holds only the in-frame ones, with some missing. The data hold 300,000 or so clones, with nearly 90% observed a single time. Sequenced material: PBMCs. Source of these receptors: a man between 25 and 39 years old in good health and CMV-seronegative.

The V call is TRBV29-1, the J call TRBJ2-5; D perhaps matches TRBD2 (5 bases). Trimming shortened V by 5 bases and J by 5 bases, and 24 bases separated the two germline ends. The V gene's germline CDR1 is SQVTM and CDR2 ANQGSEA. CDR3 length: 16 amino acids. CDR3: CSVPAGGSRGWETQYF. The CDR3, as DNA: TGCAGCGTTCCCGCAGGCGGCTCTCGGGGTTGGGAGACCCAGTACTTC.

The chain is built from TRBV9 and TRBJ1-1; TRBD1 might be the D (6 bases). The V gene lost 2 bases and the J gene lost 1 base, with 9 bases spanning the gap. The germline CDR1 and CDR2 sequences are SGDLS and YYNGEE. CDR3 length equals 14 residues. This chain's CDR3 is CASSVQGQNTEAFF. The CDR3, as DNA: TGTGCCAGCAGCGTCCAGGGACAGAACACTGAAGCTTTCTTT. The full variable domain, completed using reference TRBV9 and TRBJ1-1, is DSGVTQTPKHLITATGQRVTLRCSPRSGDLSVYWYQQSLDQGLQFLIQYYNGEERAKGNILERFSAQQFPDLHSELNLSSLELGDSALYFCASSVQGQNTEAFFGQGTRLTVV.

CDR3 DNA sequence: TGTGCCACCAGCAGAGACCCAGGCAATCAGCCCCAGCATTTT. Protein sequence: CATSRDPGNQPQHF. The chain carries TRBV15 and TRBJ1-5; D unclear. Deletions cut 0 bases from V and 2 bases from J, with 5 bases between. CDR1 and CDR2 from the germline V gene are LNHNV and YYDKDF (reference sequence). The CDR3 is 14 amino acids.

This clone was recorded at least ten times. The V gene is TRBV7-8, the J gene TRBJ2-7, with 8 bases matching TRBD1. CDR1 and CDR2 from the germline V gene are SGHVS and FQNEAQ. Germline trimming cut 4 bases from V and 3 bases from J; bases unmatched to any gene: 2. The CDR3 extends over 13 amino acids. CDR3 region: CASSSDRGYEQYF. The CDR3, as DNA: TGTGCCAGCAGCTCAGACAGGGGCTACGAGCAGTACTTC.

The chain uses TRBV7-9 and TRBJ1-5; D ambiguous. The V gene's germline CDR1 is SEHNR and CDR2 FQNEAQ (reference sequence). Trimming left V 5 bases short and J 1 base short, with 15 bases between. This CDR3 contains 16 residues. CDR3 in DNA: TGTGCCAGCAGCCAATCAGGTGTTTGGAGCAATCAGCCCCAGCATTTT. Its protein product is CASSQSGVWSNQPQHF.

The chain uses TRBV5-4 and TRBJ2-7, with 9 bases matching TRBD1. With V trimmed by 6 bases and J by 2 bases, 9 bases remained unmatched. CDR1 is SGHNT, CDR2 YYREEE, per germline (reference sequence). The CDR3 is 15 residues long. CDR3 bases: TGTGCCAGCACTTCTAAGGGACAGGGAACCTACGAGCAGTACTTC. This translates into CASTSKGQGTYEQYF.

This clone was seen only a few times. The chain combines TRBV2 with TRBJ1-2; D perhaps matches TRBD1 (6 bases). In germline, CDR1 is SNHLY, CDR2 FYNNEI. Between the trimmed V and J ends, which lost 7 bases and 4 bases, there was a span of 13 bases. The CDR3 totals 13 residues. CDR3 amino acids: CASNPQGFYGYTF. CDR3 nucleotide sequence: TGTGCCAGCAACCCACAGGGCTTCTATGGCTACACCTTC.

The V and J genes are TRBV5-5 and TRBJ1-1, with TRBD1 as a possible D gene (5 bases). This CDR3 spans 15 amino acids. Per the germline V gene, CDR1 is SGHKS and CDR2 is YYEKEE (reference sequence). Trimming pared 4 bases from V and 0 bases from J, leaving 13 bases between. The CDR3 reads CASSPLLTVNTEAFF. The CDR3 coding sequence is TGTGCCAGCAGCCCGCTCCTGACAGTGAACACTGAAGCTTTCTTT.

The rearrangement uses TRBV7-9 and TRBJ1-1; D perhaps matches TRBD1 (6 bases). CDR1 and CDR2 (germline): SEHNR, FQNEAQ (reference sequence). The ends were cut back, 4 bases at V and 1 base at J, with 13 bases in the middle. The CDR3 is 15 amino acids. CDR3 DNA: TGTGCCAGCAGCTCTCCAGGGGATGGGAACACTGAAGCTTTCTTT. Protein sequence: CASSSPGDGNTEAFF.

The chain combines TRBV4-1 with TRBJ1-3; no clear D. The germline V gene encodes CDR1 MGHRA and CDR2 YSYEKL. Trimming cost V 0 bases and J 0 bases, with 6 bases left between them. The length of the CDR3 is 15 residues. CDR3: CASSQEFFSGNTIYF. In DNA form, the CDR3 reads TGCGCCAGCAGCCAAGAATTCTTCTCTGGAAACACCATATATTTT.

The chain couples TRBV27 to TRBJ2-5, with D perhaps matching TRBD2 (5 bases). CDR1 MNHEY and CDR2 SMNVEV come from the germline V gene (reference sequence). V was trimmed by 4 bases and J by 10 bases, leaving 22 bases between them. The CDR3 is 15 amino acids. CDR3 loop: CASSSWPSLVEDQYF. Written as DNA, the CDR3 is TGTGCCAGCAGTTCATGGCCCTCACTAGTGGAGGACCAGTACTTC.

Written as DNA, the CDR3 is TGTGCCAGCAGTCTACAGGGTGGATCTGGAAACACCATATATTTT. Amino acids: CASSLQGGSGNTIYF. V is TRBV27 and J is TRBJ1-3, with a weak D call TRBD1 (6 bases). This CDR3 contains 15 residues. Trimming took 5 bases from V and 1 from J, leaving 12 bases between them. The germline V gene has CDR1 MNHEY and CDR2 SMNVEV (reference sequence).

The V call is TRBV5-1, the J call TRBJ2-5; D gene uncertain. CDR3 length equals 13 residues. V was pared by 0 bases and J by 4 bases, with 7 bases between. Germline loops: CDR1 SGHRS, CDR2 YFSETQ. The CDR3 coding sequence is TGCGCCAGCAGCTTGGCCGGGTCAGAGACCCAGTACTTC. Translation gives CASSLAGSETQYF.